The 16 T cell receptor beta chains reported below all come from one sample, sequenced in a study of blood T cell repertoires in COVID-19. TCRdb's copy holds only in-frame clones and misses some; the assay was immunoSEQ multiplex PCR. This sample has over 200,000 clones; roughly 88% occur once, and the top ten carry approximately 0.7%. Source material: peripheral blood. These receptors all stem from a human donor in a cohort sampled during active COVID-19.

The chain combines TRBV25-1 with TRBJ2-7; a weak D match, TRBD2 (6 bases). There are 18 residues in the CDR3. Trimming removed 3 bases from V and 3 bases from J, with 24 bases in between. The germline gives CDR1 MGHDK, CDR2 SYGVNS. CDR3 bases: TGTGCCAGCAGTGATTCGCAATCCGGTGGGACTGGATTCTACGAGCAGTACTTC. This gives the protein CASSDSQSGGTGFYEQYF.

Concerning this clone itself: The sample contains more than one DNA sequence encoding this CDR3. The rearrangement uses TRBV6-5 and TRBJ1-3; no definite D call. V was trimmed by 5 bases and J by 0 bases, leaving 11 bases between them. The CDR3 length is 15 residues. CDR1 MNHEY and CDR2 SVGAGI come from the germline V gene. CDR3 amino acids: CASSPRGGSGNTIYF. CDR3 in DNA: TGTGCCAGCAGTCCTCGGGGAGGCTCTGGAAACACCATATATTTT.

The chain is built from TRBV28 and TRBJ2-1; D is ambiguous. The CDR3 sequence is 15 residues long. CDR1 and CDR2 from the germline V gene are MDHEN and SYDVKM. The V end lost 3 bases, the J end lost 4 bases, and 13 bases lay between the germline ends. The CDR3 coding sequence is TGTGCCAGCAGTTTCCGCGGTTTAAGTTACAATGAGCAGTTCTTC. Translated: CASSFRGLSYNEQFF.

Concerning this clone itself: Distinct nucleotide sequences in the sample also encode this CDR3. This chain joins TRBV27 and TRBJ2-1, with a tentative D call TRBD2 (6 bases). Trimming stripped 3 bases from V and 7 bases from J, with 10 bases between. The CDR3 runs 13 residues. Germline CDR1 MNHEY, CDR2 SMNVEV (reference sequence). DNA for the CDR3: TGTGCCAGCAGTTTCGACCGGGGGAATGAGCAGTTCTTC. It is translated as CASSFDRGNEQFF.

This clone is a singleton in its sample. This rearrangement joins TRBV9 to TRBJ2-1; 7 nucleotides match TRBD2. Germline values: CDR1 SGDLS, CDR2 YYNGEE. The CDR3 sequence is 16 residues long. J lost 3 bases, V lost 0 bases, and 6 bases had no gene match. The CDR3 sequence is CASSVGGGAYYNEQFF. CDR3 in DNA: TGTGCCAGCAGCGTAGGGGGAGGGGCTTACTACAATGAGCAGTTCTTC.

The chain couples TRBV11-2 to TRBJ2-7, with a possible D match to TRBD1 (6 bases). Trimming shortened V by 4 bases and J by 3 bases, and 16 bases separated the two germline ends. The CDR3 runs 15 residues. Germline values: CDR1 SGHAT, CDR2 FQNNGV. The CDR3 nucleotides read TGTGCCAGCAGCTGGGGGTGGACAGCCGGCTACGAGCAGTACTTC. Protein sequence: CASSWGWTAGYEQYF.

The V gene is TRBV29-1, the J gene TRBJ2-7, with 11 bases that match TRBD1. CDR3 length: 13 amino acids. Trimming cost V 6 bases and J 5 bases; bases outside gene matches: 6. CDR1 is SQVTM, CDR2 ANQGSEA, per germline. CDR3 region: CSVRTGGAHEQYF. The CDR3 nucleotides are TGCAGCGTGAGGACAGGGGGCGCCCACGAGCAGTACTTC.

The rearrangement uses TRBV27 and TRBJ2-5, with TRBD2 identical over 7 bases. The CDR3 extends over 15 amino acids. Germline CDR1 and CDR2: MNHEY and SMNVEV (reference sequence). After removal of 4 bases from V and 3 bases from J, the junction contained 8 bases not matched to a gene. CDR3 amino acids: CASSSAGEGEETQYF. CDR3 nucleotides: TGTGCCAGCAGTTCTGCGGGAGAAGGGGAAGAGACCCAGTACTTC.

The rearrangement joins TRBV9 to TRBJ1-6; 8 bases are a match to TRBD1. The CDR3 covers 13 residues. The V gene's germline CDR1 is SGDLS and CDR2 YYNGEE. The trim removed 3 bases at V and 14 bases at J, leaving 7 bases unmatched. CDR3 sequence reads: CASSAKTGDALHF. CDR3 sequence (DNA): TGTGCCAGCAGCGCAAAGACAGGGGATGCCCTCCACTTT.

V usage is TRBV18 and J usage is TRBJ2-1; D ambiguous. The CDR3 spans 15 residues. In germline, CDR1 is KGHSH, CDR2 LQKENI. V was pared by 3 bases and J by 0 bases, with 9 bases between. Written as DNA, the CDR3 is TGTGCCAGCTCACCGTCCCTCAGCTCCTACAATGAGCAGTTCTTC. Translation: CASSPSLSSYNEQFF.

CDR3 DNA: TGCGCCAGCAGCCCTTCTTCGGGGGAAGAGACCCAGTACTTC. Protein: CASSPSSGEETQYF. The chain has TRBV4-3 and TRBJ2-5; maybe TRBD2 (6 bases). The germline gives CDR1 LGHNA, CDR2 YSLEER. V gave up 4 bases and J gave up 3 bases, with 12 bases separating them. This CDR3 spans 14 amino acids.

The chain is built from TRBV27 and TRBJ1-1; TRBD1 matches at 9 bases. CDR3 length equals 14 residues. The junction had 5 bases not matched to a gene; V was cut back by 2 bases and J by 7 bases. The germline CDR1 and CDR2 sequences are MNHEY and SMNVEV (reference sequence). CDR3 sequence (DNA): TGTGCCAGCAGTTTAGGACAGGGGCTGAGTGAAGCTTTCTTT. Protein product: CASSLGQGLSEAFF.

This CDR3 is CASSIGHRVSRVEAFF. CDR3 coding DNA: TGTGCCAGTAGTATAGGGCACAGGGTAAGTAGGGTTGAAGCTTTCTTT. V usage is TRBV19 and J usage is TRBJ1-1; a weak D match, TRBD1 (6 bases). V gave up 1 base and J gave up 7 bases, with 19 bases separating them. Germline V gene data show CDR1 as LNHDA and CDR2 as SQIVND (reference sequence). The CDR3 contains 16 residues.

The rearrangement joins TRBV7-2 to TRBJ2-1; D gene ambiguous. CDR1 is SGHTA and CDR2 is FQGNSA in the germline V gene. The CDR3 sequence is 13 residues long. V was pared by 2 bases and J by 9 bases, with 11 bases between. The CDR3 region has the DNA TGTGCCAGCAGCTTATTCCGGAGCATTGAGCAGTTCTTC. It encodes CASSLFRSIEQFF.

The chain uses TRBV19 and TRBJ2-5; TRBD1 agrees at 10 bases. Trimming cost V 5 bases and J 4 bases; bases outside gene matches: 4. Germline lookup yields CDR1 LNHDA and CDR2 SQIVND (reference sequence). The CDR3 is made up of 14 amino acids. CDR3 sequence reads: CASSARDRGETQYF. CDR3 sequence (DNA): TGTGCCAGTAGTGCCCGGGACAGGGGAGAGACCCAGTACTTC.

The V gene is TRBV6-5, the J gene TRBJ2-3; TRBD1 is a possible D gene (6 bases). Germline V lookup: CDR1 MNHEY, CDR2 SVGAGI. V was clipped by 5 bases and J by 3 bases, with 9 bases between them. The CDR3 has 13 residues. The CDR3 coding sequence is TGTGCCAGCAGTCCAGGGGTAACAGATACGCAGTATTTT. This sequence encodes CASSPGVTDTQYF.